This T cell receptor beta chain was retrieved from a study of OX40 agonist ivuxolimab in advanced cancers. Across the whole study: Each dose-escalation patient presented with hepatocellular carcinoma, melanoma, renal cell or head and neck cancer. General study findings and limits: Among the lowest levels of clonal expansion were found in partial responders at 0.1-3.0 mg/kg. CD4+ T cells averaged fewer expanded clones than CD8+ T cells.

Sequencing used immunoSEQ multiplex PCR; TCRdb keeps in-frame clones, though not all of them. Found here are roughly 100,000 clones, around 85% of them singletons; the top ten hold 3.5% to 4%. As for this clone: Its matching antigen is unknown.

In germline, CDR1 is MNHEY, CDR2 SVGAGI. The CDR3 totals 15 residues. V dropped 5 bases and J dropped 6; count of bases not matched to a gene: 5. Exclusion of a patient followed from autoimmune disease history or systemic immunosuppression. Sequenced material: CD4+ or CD8+ T cells sorted from blood, taken in a trial of the OX40 agonist ivuxolimab. V and J are TRBV6-5 and TRBJ2-1; 12 bases fit TRBD2. This receptor was taken from an adult with an advanced solid tumor such as melanoma, head and neck, liver or kidney cancer. CDR3 nucleotides: TGTGCCAGCAGTCGTACTAGCGGGAGGAGCAATGAGCAGTTCTTC. Translated, it gives CASSRTSGRSNEQFF.